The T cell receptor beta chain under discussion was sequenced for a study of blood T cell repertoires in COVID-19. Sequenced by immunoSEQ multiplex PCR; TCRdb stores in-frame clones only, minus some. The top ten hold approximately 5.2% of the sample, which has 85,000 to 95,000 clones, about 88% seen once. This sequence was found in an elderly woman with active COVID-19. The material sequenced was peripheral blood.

This CDR3 reads CASSMAGPPGNEQFF. In DNA form, the CDR3 reads TGTGCCAGTAGTATGGCGGGCCCCCCCGGCAATGAGCAGTTCTTC. This sequence joins TRBV19 and TRBJ2-1, with D perhaps matching TRBD2 (5 bases). CDR3 length: 15 residues. Trimming took 3 bases from V and 6 from J, leaving 15 bases between them. Looked up from germline, CDR1 is LNHDA and CDR2 is SQIVND (reference sequence).